These 22 T cell receptor beta chains were sequenced from one sample in a study of cytomegalovirus exposure and HLA in healthy donors (TCRdb year 2017). Library preparation used the immunoSEQ multiplex PCR assay. For the multiplex PCR, a mixture combining 60 forward primers for TCR Vbeta segments and 13 reverse primers for TCR Jbeta segments was used. Not all clones reach the TCRdb copy of this immuneACCESS table, which keeps in-frame sequences only. Checked studies attribute under half of the gap to unresolved V genes and leave the rest unexplained. This sample comprises 55,000 to 75,000 clones, roughly 74% of them detected only once. The biggest ten clones account for around 10% of the sample. Sequenced sample: PBMCs. Receptor source: a human donor in good health.

The chain is built from TRBV7-9 and TRBJ2-4; TRBD1 might be the D (5 bases). The germline CDR1 and CDR2 sequences are SEHNR and FQNEAQ (reference sequence). The germline V and J ends were trimmed by 0 bases and 6 bases, with 12 bases remaining between them. The CDR3 runs to 15 residues. The CDR3 DNA reads TGTGCCAGCAGCTTAGCCGTAGGAAGGGGAAACATTCAGTACTTC. The encoded protein is CASSLAVGRGNIQYF.

The rearrangement links TRBV14 to TRBJ2-2, with a tentative D call TRBD2 (6 bases). V shed 1 base and J shed 5 bases, with 11 bases lying between them. This CDR3 has 15 residues. In germline, CDR1 is SGHDN, CDR2 FVKESK. The chain's CDR3 is CASSQVTRGTGELFF. The CDR3 nucleotides read TGTGCCAGCAGCCAAGTGACTAGAGGGACCGGGGAGCTGTTTTTT.

The genes are TRBV9 and TRBJ1-2; possibly TRBD1 for D (6 bases). Looked up from germline, CDR1 is SGDLS and CDR2 is YYNGEE. This CDR3 is 15 amino acids long. Trimming cost V 3 bases and J 7 bases, with 19 bases left between them. DNA for the CDR3: TGTGCCAGCAGCGGGGGGCGTCAGGAAATTAGTGGCTACACCTTC. Amino acid sequence: CASSGGRQEISGYTF.

The chain employs TRBV19 and TRBJ1-4, with TRBD1 matching over 12 bases. Germline V gene data show CDR1 as LNHDA and CDR2 as SQIVND (reference sequence). The CDR3 is 17 residues long. V was clipped by 6 bases and J by 8 bases; unmatched bases: 13. The CDR3 region has the DNA TGTGCCAGTAGACCCCCGGGACAGGGGGCTATAATAGAAAAACTGTTTTTT. Its translation is CASRPPGQGAIIEKLFF.

This chain connects TRBV7-8 to TRBJ1-5; 8 nucleotides match TRBD1. The CDR3 extends over 18 amino acids. Germline CDR1 and CDR2: SGHVS and FQNEAQ. Trimming cost V 5 bases and J 1 base; bases outside gene matches: 13. CDR3 region: CASSPPGTGRRSNQPQHF. In nucleotides, the CDR3 is TGTGCCAGCAGCCCCCCAGGGACAGGAAGGAGGAGCAATCAGCCCCAGCATTTT. The full variable domain, with the rest looked up from reference TRBV7-8 and TRBJ1-5, is GAGVSQSPRYKVAKRGQDVALRCDPISGHVSLFWYQQALGQGPEFLTYFQNEAQLDKSGLPSDRFFAERPEGSVSTLKIQRTQQEDSAVYLCASSPPGTGRRSNQPQHFGDGTRLSIL.

The chain uses TRBV29-1 and TRBJ1-5; 9 nucleotides match TRBD1. Germline-derived CDR1 and CDR2 are SQVTM and ANQGSEA. V shed 6 bases, J shed 3 bases, and the junction held 12 bases outside the gene matches. The CDR3 is 16 residues long. The CDR3 coding sequence is TGCAGCGTAGGAACAGGGGGCGCGGGATTCAATCAGCCCCAGCATTTT. Translated, it gives CSVGTGGAGFNQPQHF.

This chain connects TRBV10-3 to TRBJ2-1; 10 nucleotides match TRBD2. The CDR3 totals 19 residues. Germline trimming cut 3 bases from V and 0 bases from J; bases unmatched to any gene: 11. CDR1 and CDR2 (germline): ENHRY, SYGVKD. The CDR3 DNA follows: TGTGCCATCAGTGACATAGCGGGAGGCCCCCGGAGCTCCTACAATGAGCAGTTCTTC. This codes for CAISDIAGGPRSSYNEQFF.

The chain couples TRBV5-4 to TRBJ1-1, with no clear D. The V end lost 4 bases, the J end lost 0 bases, and 10 bases lay between the germline ends. Germline V lookup: CDR1 SGHNT, CDR2 YYREEE (reference sequence). There are 14 residues in the CDR3. The CDR3 coding sequence is TGTGCCAGCAGCCTGAGATCACTGAACACTGAAGCTTTCTTT. Its translation is CASSLRSLNTEAFF.

The V gene is TRBV5-1, the J gene TRBJ2-1; the match to TRBD2 covers 10 bases. The junction had 0 bases not matched to a gene; V was cut back by 3 bases and J by 0 bases. CDR3 size: 15 residues. Germline V gives CDR1 SGHRS, CDR2 YFSETQ. This CDR3 is CASSSSGSSYNEQFF. Written as DNA, the CDR3 is TGCGCCAGCAGCTCTAGCGGGAGCTCCTACAATGAGCAGTTCTTC.

This chain uses TRBV5-6 with TRBJ2-2; 9 bases match TRBD1. CDR1 is SGHDT and CDR2 is YYEEEE in the germline V gene. The V segment lost 2 bases and the J segment 4 bases; nucleotides outside the gene matches: 6. The length of the CDR3 is 16 residues. The CDR3 nucleotides are TGTGCCAGCAGCTTACAGGGGGCGCTGACCACCGGGGAGCTGTTTTTT. Its protein product is CASSLQGALTTGELFF. Based on the CDR3 plus reference TRBV5-6 and TRBJ2-2, the full variable domain is DAGVTQSPTHLIKTRGQQVTLRCSPKSGHDTVSWYQQALGQGPQFIFQYYEEEERQRGNFPDRFSGHQFPNYSSELNVNALLLGDSALYLCASSLQGALTTGELFFGEGSRLTVL.

DNA of the CDR3: TGTGCCAGCAGTTTAGTCGGGGGGGGCTCCTACGAGCAGTACTTC. As protein: CASSLVGGGSYEQYF. The V and J genes are TRBV28 and TRBJ2-7; 8 nucleotides align to TRBD2. The CDR3 length is 15 residues. From germline, CDR1 is MDHEN and CDR2 SYDVKM. V lost 2 bases, J lost 0 bases, and 3 bases stayed unmatched.

This chain links TRBV9 with TRBJ1-4, with TRBD1 matching 9 bases. This CDR3 has 15 amino acids. In germline, CDR1 is SGDLS, CDR2 YYNGEE. Trimming took 3 bases from V and 10 from J; bases not matched to a gene: 10. In DNA form, the CDR3 reads TGTGCCAGCAGCGGTTACACAGGGGGCAGCGGAAAACTGTTTTTT. Amino acid sequence: CASSGYTGGSGKLFF.

The rearrangement links TRBV19 to TRBJ2-5; the D gene is possibly TRBD1 (6 bases). CDR3 length equals 16 residues. Germline loops: CDR1 LNHDA, CDR2 SQIVND (reference sequence). The V end was cut by 0 bases, the J end by 4 bases, with 15 bases between. As DNA, the CDR3 is TGTGCCAGTAGTATAGATCGGGAAGGGGGACGAGAGACCCAGTACTTC. It encodes CASSIDREGGRETQYF.

This chain links TRBV5-1 with TRBJ1-1; TRBD1 matches at 10 bases. The CDR3 covers 16 residues. The V gene's germline CDR1 is SGHRS and CDR2 YFSETQ. V lost 3 bases and J lost 1; bases outside the gene matches: 6. The CDR3 is CASSYRQGAGNTEAFF. The CDR3 DNA sequence: TGCGCCAGCAGCTACAGACAGGGGGCAGGGAACACTGAAGCTTTCTTT.

This chain joins TRBV30 and TRBJ1-5; no firm D call. The V end was cut by 6 bases, the J end by 7 bases, with 16 bases between. This CDR3 is 13 amino acids long. Germline-derived CDR1 and CDR2 are GTSNPN and SVGIG (reference sequence). CDR3 region: CACLTREGQPQHF. The CDR3 bases are TGTGCCTGCCTTACCCGGGAGGGACAGCCCCAGCATTTT. Based on the CDR3 plus reference TRBV30 and TRBJ1-5, the full variable domain is SQTIHQWPATLVQPVGSPLSLECTVEGTSNPNLYWYRQAAGRGLQLLFYSVGIGQISSEVPQNLSASRPQDRQFILSSKKLLLSDSGFYLCACLTREGQPQHFGDGTRLSIL.

The chain couples TRBV29-1 to TRBJ1-3; possible D gene TRBD1, 5 bases. CDR1 and CDR2 (germline): SQVTM, ANQGSEA. The CDR3 spans 17 residues. Trimming shortened V by 2 bases and J by 0 bases, and 17 bases separated the two germline ends. CDR3 region: CSVELERGTTSGNTIYF. In nucleotides, the CDR3 is TGCAGCGTTGAACTAGAGCGGGGGACGACCTCTGGAAACACCATATATTTT.

This rearrangement joins TRBV30 to TRBJ2-7; maybe TRBD1 (6 bases). The germline CDR1 and CDR2 sequences are GTSNPN and SVGIG (reference sequence). CDR3 size: 11 residues. The V gene lost 8 bases and the J gene lost 3 bases, with 11 bases spanning the gap. The chain's CDR3 is CAHGRGYEQYF. CDR3 DNA: TGTGCCCACGGCAGGGGCTACGAGCAGTACTTC.

The chain links TRBV19 to TRBJ1-2; perhaps TRBD1 as D (5 bases). The CDR3 length is 14 residues. CDR1 LNHDA and CDR2 SQIVND come from the germline V gene (reference sequence). V was pared by 4 bases and J by 7 bases, with 16 bases between. The CDR3 DNA reads as TGTGCCAGTAGTACCGGCAGGGAAATTCCTGGCTACACCTTC. Translated, it gives CASSTGREIPGYTF.

The rearrangement links TRBV7-3 to TRBJ1-5; the match to TRBD1 covers 8 bases. Germline trimming cut 5 bases from V and 5 bases from J; bases unmatched to any gene: 5. The CDR3 extends over 14 amino acids. The germline V gene encodes CDR1 SGHTA and CDR2 FQGTGA. CDR3 nucleotides: TGTGCCAGCAGCCCAACAGGGGGGGATCAGCCCCAGCATTTT. Encoded protein: CASSPTGGDQPQHF.

J is TRBJ1-1 and V is TRBV7-9; 7 nucleotides match TRBD1. Germline-derived CDR1 and CDR2 are SEHNR and FQNEAQ (reference sequence). This CDR3 comprises 13 residues. V lost 7 bases and J lost 6; bases outside the gene matches: 8. Here the CDR3 DNA reads TGTGCCAGCAACCCACAGGGGATTTCTGAAGCTTTCTTT. Translated, it gives CASNPQGISEAFF.

The V call is TRBV4-2, the J call TRBJ2-5, with 7 bases fitting TRBD2. The CDR3 is made up of 16 amino acids. J gave up 2 bases and V 0 bases, and 6 bases lay outside the gene matches. CDR1 is LGHNA, CDR2 YNFKEQ, per germline. This chain's CDR3 is CASSQDSASGQETQYF. The DNA for the CDR3 is TGTGCCAGCAGCCAAGATAGTGCTAGCGGACAAGAGACCCAGTACTTC.

This rearrangement joins TRBV6-5 to TRBJ1-1, with 8 positions matching TRBD1. CDR1 and CDR2 (germline): MNHEY, SVGAGI. The junction had 6 bases not matched to a gene; V was cut back by 2 bases and J by 7 bases. This CDR3 has 14 amino acids. The CDR3 DNA sequence: TGTGCCAGCAGTTACCCGGGACAGGAGCGTGAAGCTTTCTTT. Protein product: CASSYPGQEREAFF.